The 20 T cell receptor beta chains presented below share a single source sample, sequenced in a study of blood T cell repertoires in COVID-19. Data came from immunoSEQ multiplex PCR; TCRdb stores just in-frame clones and leaves some out. The sample lists approximately 300,000 clones, around 91% seen once, with around 4.4% in the top ten. Source material: PBMCs or T cells enriched from blood (not recorded which). The receptors originated from a woman aged 18-30 years with acute COVID-19.

This rearrangement joins TRBV5-1 to TRBJ1-1; no firm D call. Trimming stripped 0 bases from V and 0 bases from J, with 15 bases between. The CDR3 totals 17 residues. CDR1 is SGHRS, CDR2 YFSETQ, per germline. CDR3 sequence: CASSLGGSPSMNTEAFF. The CDR3 DNA follows: TGCGCCAGCAGCTTGGGAGGGTCCCCTTCCATGAACACTGAAGCTTTCTTT.

The V and J genes are TRBV5-1 and TRBJ1-1, with no clear D. This CDR3 contains 14 residues. Trimming removed 3 bases from V and 0 bases from J, with 9 bases in between. Per the germline V gene, CDR1 is SGHRS and CDR2 is YFSETQ. The CDR3 spells CASSSSAMNTEAFF. DNA for the CDR3: TGCGCCAGCAGCTCGAGCGCCATGAACACTGAAGCTTTCTTT.

This clone was found once. The chain has TRBV3-1 (or the pseudogene TRBV3-2) and TRBJ2-2; 11 nucleotides agree with TRBD1. The CDR3 covers 16 residues. V was clipped by 3 bases and J by 6 bases; unmatched bases: 6. In germline, CDR1 is LGHDT, CDR2 YNNKEL (reference sequence). The CDR3 nucleotides are TGTGCCAGCAGCCATGGGACAGGGGGATATCCCGGGGAGCTGTTTTTT. Protein sequence: CASSHGTGGYPGELFF.

CDR3 DNA: TGTGCCACCAGTGATTTGTCTTCTAGCGGGGGCACAGATACGCAGTATTTT. It translates to CATSDLSSSGGTDTQYF. V and J are TRBV24-1 and TRBJ2-3; 9 bases are a match to TRBD2. After removal of 0 bases from V and 1 base from J, the junction contained 4 bases not matched to a gene. The CDR3 runs to 17 residues. Germline V gene sequence: CDR1 KGHDR, CDR2 SFDVKD.

The genes are TRBV5-8 and TRBJ1-1, with D maybe TRBD1 (5 bases). The V end was cut by 4 bases, the J end by 11 bases, with 18 bases between. The CDR3 has 13 residues. In germline, CDR1 is SGHTS, CDR2 YDEGEE. In DNA form, the CDR3 reads TGTGCCAGCAGCCTGGGACGGGAGTTCGGGGCTTTCTTT. This translates into CASSLGREFGAFF.

The J gene is TRBJ1-6, the V gene TRBV6-5, with D unresolved. The CDR3 spans 13 residues. V was shortened by 6 bases and J by 9 bases, with 12 bases between the two germline ends. Germline CDR1 and CDR2: MNHEY and SVGAGI. CDR3 amino acids: CASSPLSGSPLHF. In DNA form, the CDR3 reads TGTGCCAGCAGCCCCTTAAGCGGTTCACCCCTCCACTTT.

This sequence joins TRBV5-5 and TRBJ2-7, with 10 bases identical to TRBD2. This CDR3 comprises 16 residues. With 3 bases clipped from V and 1 base from J, the junction kept 7 bases outside the gene matches. In germline, CDR1 is SGHKS, CDR2 YYEKEE (reference sequence). Here the CDR3 reads CASSSGSGLASYEQYF. CDR3 nucleotide sequence: TGTGCCAGCAGCTCGGGGTCGGGACTAGCGTCCTACGAGCAGTACTTC.

The rearrangement uses TRBV19 and TRBJ2-3; 8 nucleotides match TRBD1. J gave up 1 base and V 3 bases, and 9 bases lay outside the gene matches. The CDR3 totals 17 residues. The germline gives CDR1 LNHDA, CDR2 SQIVND (reference sequence). DNA of the CDR3: TGTGCCAGTAGTATCCTACAGGGGGTGGATCGCACAGATACGCAGTATTTT. Residues: CASSILQGVDRTDTQYF.

This chain links TRBV19 with TRBJ2-7, with D possibly TRBD2 on 5 matching bases. This CDR3 spans 14 amino acids. The ends were cut back, 6 bases at V and 4 bases at J, with 16 bases in the middle. CDR1 is LNHDA, CDR2 SQIVND, per germline (reference sequence). The CDR3 loop is CASSLVGLNYEQYF. Written as DNA, the CDR3 is TGTGCCAGTAGCCTTGTTGGACTGAATTACGAGCAGTACTTC.

This clone occurred a few times. This chain links TRBV3-1 (or the pseudogene TRBV3-2) with TRBJ1-1, with 7 bases that match TRBD1. V trimming: 1 base; J trimming: 1 base; junction bases outside the gene matches: 3. Germline V gene lookup returns CDR1 LGHDT and CDR2 YNNKEL (reference sequence). This CDR3 is built from 15 residues. The CDR3 DNA follows: TGTGCCAGCAGCCAAGTGAAGGGGGCGAACACTGAAGCTTTCTTT. Amino acids: CASSQVKGANTEAFF.

The chain has TRBV29-1 and TRBJ2-1; possibly TRBD2 for D (6 bases). CDR3 length: 14 amino acids. V was clipped by 1 base and J by 0 bases, with 7 bases between them. Germline-derived CDR1 and CDR2 are SQVTM and ANQGSEA. DNA for the CDR3: TGCAGCGTTGAAGGGAGGGGCTCCTACAATGAGCAGTTCTTC. This translates into CSVEGRGSYNEQFF.

The V and J genes are TRBV5-1 and TRBJ2-2; TRBD2 matches 7 bases. CDR1 and CDR2 from the germline V gene are SGHRS and YFSETQ. The CDR3 runs 16 residues. The V and J ends lost 0 bases and 6 bases, in that order; junction bases with no gene match: 8. CDR3 in amino acids: CASSLEPSGVSGELFF. CDR3 sequence (DNA): TGCGCCAGCAGCTTGGAGCCTAGCGGAGTCTCCGGGGAGCTGTTTTTT.

The V call is TRBV27, the J call TRBJ2-7; 8 bases align to TRBD1. This CDR3 spans 14 amino acids. V lost 6 bases, J lost 3 bases, and 7 bases stayed unmatched. Germline CDR1 MNHEY, CDR2 SMNVEV (reference sequence). The CDR3 sequence is CASSSGTGLYEQYF. CDR3 DNA: TGTGCCAGCAGCTCCGGGACAGGACTCTACGAGCAGTACTTC.

The chain has TRBV25-1 and TRBJ2-7, with TRBD2 matching 7 bases. The V segment lost 2 bases and the J segment 6 bases; nucleotides outside the gene matches: 13. Germline assignment: CDR1 MGHDK and CDR2 SYGVNS. The length of the CDR3 is 16 residues. CDR3: CASSEGRAGRSGEQYF. The CDR3 DNA follows: TGTGCCAGCAGTGAAGGGAGGGCAGGGCGCTCGGGCGAGCAGTACTTC.

The V call is TRBV18, the J call TRBJ1-1; TRBD1 is a possible D gene (6 bases). The germline V and J ends were trimmed by 3 bases and 6 bases, with 26 bases remaining between them. Germline CDR1 is KGHSH and CDR2 is LQKENI. This CDR3 has 18 residues. CDR3 nucleotides: TGTGCCAGCTCACCCCAAGAAGGGGAGGGACAAGGCGGGCCTGAAGCTTTCTTT. Translated: CASSPQEGEGQGGPEAFF.

CDR3 loop: CASSEASSGIPYEQYF. The CDR3 bases are TGTGCCAGCAGTGAAGCGTCTAGCGGGATCCCCTACGAGCAGTACTTC. The chain links TRBV6-1 to TRBJ2-7, with 9 nucleotides matching TRBD2. The J segment lost 2 bases and the V segment lost 0 bases, leaving 5 bases of the junction unmatched. Germline loops: CDR1 MNHNS, CDR2 SASEGT. This CDR3 has 16 residues.

This clone was counted a single time. This chain links TRBV6-5 with TRBJ1-1; D may be TRBD1 (6 bases). V was trimmed by 8 bases and J by 1 base, leaving 11 bases between them. The CDR3 runs 13 residues. Germline CDR1 is MNHEY and CDR2 is SVGAGI. CDR3 in amino acids: CASPGQTNTEAFF. Here the CDR3 DNA reads TGTGCCAGCCCAGGACAGACGAACACTGAAGCTTTCTTT.

The chain links TRBV19 to TRBJ2-2; 7 bases line up with TRBD2. Trimming removed 9 bases from V and 5 bases from J; junction bases left unmatched: 9. The CDR3 is 14 amino acids. Germline CDR1 LNHDA, CDR2 SQIVND (reference sequence). This chain's CDR3 is CASLSSGSTGELFF. DNA of the CDR3: TGTGCCAGCCTATCTAGCGGATCTACCGGGGAGCTGTTTTTT.

In its sample, this clone was seen once. The rearrangement links TRBV4-1 to TRBJ1-5; 7 bases align to TRBD1. This CDR3 is built from 14 residues. Trimming at V came to 4 bases and at J to 6 bases, leaving 6 bases not matched to a gene. CDR1 and CDR2 from the germline V gene are MGHRA and YSYEKL. The CDR3: CASSPDRAAQPQHF. As DNA, the CDR3 is TGCGCCAGCAGCCCCGACAGGGCTGCTCAGCCCCAGCATTTT.

The V gene is TRBV12-3 or TRBV12-4, the J gene TRBJ1-2; no definite D call. This CDR3 comprises 12 residues. With 1 base removed from V and 7 bases from J, the gap between germline ends came to 7 bases. The CDR3 here is CASSLVRVGYTF. The CDR3 region has the DNA TGTGCCAGCAGTTTAGTTCGGGTTGGCTACACCTTC.